Listed below are T cell receptor beta chains from one sample, sequenced in a study of CD8 T cells in Susac syndrome. Via MiXCR, TCRdb re-called the immunoSEQ multiplex PCR reads, giving one row per CDR3 protein. This sample has 250,000 or so distinct CDR3 sequences, with 85% to 95% found just once. Sample: CD4+ T cells from PBMCs. These receptors all come from a human donor with multiple sclerosis. CDR3s leave out the opening cysteine and the closing phenylalanine or tryptophan. Size values are once, few and many counts, or a class for expanded clones, and some rows have none.

TRBV5-1	TRBJ1-2	.	ASSLGTGSNYGYT
TRBV20-1	TRBJ1-2	few	SARSSGAGYT
TRBV9	TRBJ1-4	.	ASSRTGGSSTNEKLF
TRBV7-3	TRBJ2-3	.	ASSPGLAADTQY
TRBV29-1	TRBJ2-5	.	SVVEGQETQY
TRBV10-3	TRBJ2-2	.	AISEGTSKTGELF
TRBV5-1	TRBJ2-2	.	ASSLVESNTGELF
TRBV5-6	TRBJ1-2	.	ASSPPQGPTYGYT
TRBV18	TRBJ1-5	few	ASSARGGDQPQH
TRBV7-9	TRBJ1-4	.	ASSGTGGIGEKLF
TRBV27	TRBJ1-2	.	ASSPSPTTAGYT
TRBV4-1	TRBJ2-7	.	ASSQEDTHSYEQY
TRBV19	TRBJ2-1	.	ASSIWGTASYNEQF
TRBV24-1	TRBJ2-7	once	ATRLLRGPPYYEQY
TRBV18	TRBJ2-7	few	ASSRGTSYEQY
TRBV20-1	TRBJ1-5	.	SARDDRRQPQH
TRBV5-1	TRBJ1-2	once	ASSLDPDYGYT
TRBV4-2	TRBJ2-5	.	ASSQARSVLAGGQETQY
TRBV14	TRBJ1-5	.	ASSVPDRGYSNQPQH
TRBV6-6	TRBJ1-1	.	ASSYTGESTEAF
TRBV2	TRBJ2-2	.	ASSERDRVATGELF
TRBV20-1	TRBJ1-1	.	SAKRDGYTEAF
TRBV12-3/TRBV12-4	TRBJ2-2	few	ASSPSGGNTGELF
TRBV18	TRBJ2-2	.	ASSAPGTGELF
TRBV10-3	TRBJ1-5	.	AIRPDRDDQPQH
TRBV20-1	TRBJ1-1	.	SASSGGEAF
TRBV12-3/TRBV12-4	TRBJ1-1	.	ASSGVLAFGRGEAF
TRBV6-6	TRBJ1-6	.	ASSSTGNRGPLH
TRBV5-4	TRBJ2-4	.	ASSLVTSGAKNIQY
TRBV29-1	TRBJ2-5	once	SVGPGQGGETQY
TRBV29-1	TRBJ1-2	.	GTGDYGYT
TRBV20-1	TRBJ2-3	.	SAQGLAGVGSTDTQY
TRBV29-1	TRBJ2-1	.	SVDLDRDPGATPHNEQF
TRBV5-4	TRBJ2-4	few	ASSPDRVATKNIQY
TRBV12-5	TRBJ1-1	.	ASGLQFEAF
TRBV25-1	TRBJ1-5	.	ASSTGGRQPQH
TRBV20-1	TRBJ2-1	.	SAKTSYEQF
TRBV5-4	TRBJ1-4	.	ASSWDRSTNEKLF
TRBV6-4	TRBJ2-3	.	ASSDFRGSDTQY
TRBV5-1	TRBJ2-5	.	ASSSPGAWETQY
TRBV6-1	TRBJ2-5	few	ASSDGRQGGQETQY
TRBV5-6	TRBJ2-2	once	ASTRVKGNTGELF
TRBV7-9	TRBJ2-3	.	ASSLAGGQDTQY
TRBV20-1	TRBJ2-3	.	SRQVPGDTQY
TRBV15	TRBJ2-3	.	ATSRPSGGTDTQY
TRBV4-1	TRBJ2-5	.	ASSQTSKVETQY
TRBV24-1	TRBJ1-1	.	ATSAPSGNEAF
TRBV28	TRBJ2-5	.	ASSSSSGETQY
TRBV20-1	TRBJ1-1	.	SAREGSTEAF
TRBV2	TRBJ1-2	.	ASRLGWDYGYT
TRBV7-8	TRBJ2-2	.	ASSVTGAGELF
TRBV30	TRBJ2-1	.	AWSGTSYNEQF
TRBV28	TRBJ1-1	.	ASSFSRGTEAF
TRBV12-3/TRBV12-4	TRBJ1-5	.	ASGQSNSNQPQH
TRBV23-1	TRBJ1-2	.	ASSHKDQGASLHGYT
TRBV5-6	TRBJ1-2	once	ASRPRQDYGYT
TRBV11-2	TRBJ2-1	.	ASSLGAGARNNEQF